What follows describes a single T cell receptor (beta chain). The antigen remains unidentified. The trim removed 1 base at V and 5 bases at J, leaving 6 bases unmatched. Per germline, CDR1 SGHVS and CDR2 FNYEAQ. The CDR3 contains 15 residues. The sample comes from a study of T cell responses to AZD1222 COVID-19 vaccine. General observations from the study: Reportedly, close to half of spike-specific TCRs are directed against unmutated variant regions. Clonal diversity may have been underestimated, and the donors were mostly white British, with more females than males. Spike-wide coverage was observed for vaccine-associated CD4 TCRs, with dominant responses at 160-218 and 743-854. Just five or six AZD1222 recipients tested seropositive at baseline.

Only in-frame clones appear in the TCRdb table, and some are missing; sequencing was by immunoSEQ multiplex PCR. The sample shows 100,000 to 150,000 clones, about nine tenths of them seen only once. This clonotype originated in an adult in good health. The sample in question was peripheral blood, obtained on day 0 of MenACWY control vaccination. V is TRBV7-6 and J is TRBJ2-3; the match to TRBD2 covers 7 bases. As DNA, the CDR3 is TGTGCCAGCAGCTTAGTAGGCGGGGGAAGAGATACGCAGTATTTT. Translating it yields CASSLVGGGRDTQYF.